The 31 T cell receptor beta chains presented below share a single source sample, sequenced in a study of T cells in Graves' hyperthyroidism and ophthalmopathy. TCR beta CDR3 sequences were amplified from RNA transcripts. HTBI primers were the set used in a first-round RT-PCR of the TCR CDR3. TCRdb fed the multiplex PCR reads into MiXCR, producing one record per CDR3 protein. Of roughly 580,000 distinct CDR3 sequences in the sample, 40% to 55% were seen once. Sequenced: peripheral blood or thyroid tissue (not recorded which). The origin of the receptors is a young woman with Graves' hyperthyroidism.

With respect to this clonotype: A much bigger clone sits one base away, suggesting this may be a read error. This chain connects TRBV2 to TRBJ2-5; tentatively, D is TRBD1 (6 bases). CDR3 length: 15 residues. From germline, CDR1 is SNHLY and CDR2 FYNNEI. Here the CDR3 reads CASREYRDTRETRYF. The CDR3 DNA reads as TGTGCCAGCAGAGAATACCGGGACACTCGAGAGACCCGGTACTTC. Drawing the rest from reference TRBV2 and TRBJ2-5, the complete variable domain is EPEVTQTPSHQVTQMGQEVILRCVPISNHLYFYWYRQILGQKVEFLVSFYNNEISEKSEIFDDQFSVERPDGSNFTLKIRSTKLEDSAMYFCASREYRDTRETRYFGPGTRLLVL.

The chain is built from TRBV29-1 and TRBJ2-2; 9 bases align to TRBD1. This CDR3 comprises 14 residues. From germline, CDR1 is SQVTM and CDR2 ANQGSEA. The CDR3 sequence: CSRTPGQGTGELFF. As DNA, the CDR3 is TGCAGTCGTACACCGGGACAGGGAACCGGGGAGCTGTTTTTT.

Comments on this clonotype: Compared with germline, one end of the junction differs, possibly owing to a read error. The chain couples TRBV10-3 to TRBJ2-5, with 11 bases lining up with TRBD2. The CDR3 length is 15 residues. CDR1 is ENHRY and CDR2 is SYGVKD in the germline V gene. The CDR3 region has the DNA TGTGCCAGCAGTTTAGAGCTAGCGGGAGGTCAGACCCAGTACTTC. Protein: CASSLELAGGQTQYF.

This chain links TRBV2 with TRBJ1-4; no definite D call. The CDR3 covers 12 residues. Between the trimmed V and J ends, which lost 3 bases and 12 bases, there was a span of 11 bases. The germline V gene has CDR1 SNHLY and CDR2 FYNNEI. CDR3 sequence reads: CASSDLSYQLFF. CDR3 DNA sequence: TGTGCCAGCAGTGACCTCTCCTATCAACTGTTTTTT.

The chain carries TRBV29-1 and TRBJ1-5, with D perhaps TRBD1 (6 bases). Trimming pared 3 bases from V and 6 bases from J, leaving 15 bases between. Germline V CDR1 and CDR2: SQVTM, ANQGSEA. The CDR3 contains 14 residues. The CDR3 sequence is CSVDGAGEGQPQHF. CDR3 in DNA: TGCAGCGTTGATGGGGCAGGGGAGGGTCAGCCCCAGCATTTT.

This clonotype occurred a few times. The CDR3 coding sequence is TGTGCCAGCAGCTTAGGACTAGCGGGAATCGACGAGCAGTACTTC. Translation gives CASSLGLAGIDEQYF. This chain joins TRBV7-3 and TRBJ2-7; 12 bases agree with TRBD2. V trimming: 2 bases; J trimming: 5 bases; junction bases outside the gene matches: 4. The CDR3 runs 15 residues. In germline, CDR1 is SGHTA, CDR2 FQGTGA.

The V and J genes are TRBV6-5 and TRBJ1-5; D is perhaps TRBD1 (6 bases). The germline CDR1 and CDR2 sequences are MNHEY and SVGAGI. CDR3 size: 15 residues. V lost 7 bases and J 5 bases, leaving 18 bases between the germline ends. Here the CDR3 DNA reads TGTGCCAGCACCTACGGGACATCCCGGGATCAGCCCCAGCATTTT. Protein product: CASTYGTSRDQPQHF.

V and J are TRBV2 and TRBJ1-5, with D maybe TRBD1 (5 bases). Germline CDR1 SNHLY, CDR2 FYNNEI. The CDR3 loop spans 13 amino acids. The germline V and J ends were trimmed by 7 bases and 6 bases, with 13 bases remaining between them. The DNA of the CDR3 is TGTGCCAGCACCAGGGCCGCGGGTCAGCCCCAGCATTTT. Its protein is CASTRAAGQPQHF.

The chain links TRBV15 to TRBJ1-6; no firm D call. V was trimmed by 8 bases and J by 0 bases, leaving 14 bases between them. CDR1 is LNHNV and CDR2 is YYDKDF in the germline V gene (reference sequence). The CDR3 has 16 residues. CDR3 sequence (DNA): TGTGCCACCTCGGACCCGGGGAGCTCCTATAATTCACCCCTCCACTTT. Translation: CATSDPGSSYNSPLHF.

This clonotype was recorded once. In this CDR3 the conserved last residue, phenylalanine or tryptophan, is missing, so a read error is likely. CDR3 region: CASSKVGNYEQYL. CDR3 nucleotide sequence: TGTGCCAGCAGCAAGGTAGGGAACTACGAGCAGTACCTC. The chain couples TRBV6-1 to TRBJ2-7; no definite D call. The V gene's germline CDR1 is MNHNS and CDR2 SASEGT. V was trimmed by 6 bases and J by 3 bases, leaving 12 bases between them. This CDR3 has 13 residues.

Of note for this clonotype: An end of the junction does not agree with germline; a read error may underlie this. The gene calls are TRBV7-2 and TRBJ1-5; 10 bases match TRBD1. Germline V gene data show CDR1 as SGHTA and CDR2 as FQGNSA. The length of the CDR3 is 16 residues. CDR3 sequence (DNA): TGTGCCTGCAGCTCCACCGGGACAGGGGCCAATCAGCCCCAGCATTTT. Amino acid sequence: CACSSTGTGANQPQHF.

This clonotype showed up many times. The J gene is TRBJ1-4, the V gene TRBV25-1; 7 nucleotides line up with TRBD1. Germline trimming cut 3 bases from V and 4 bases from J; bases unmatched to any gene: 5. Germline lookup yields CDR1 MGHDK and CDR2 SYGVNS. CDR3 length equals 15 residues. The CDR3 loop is CASSDSGQDNEKLFF. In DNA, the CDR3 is TGTGCCAGCAGTGACTCCGGACAGGATAATGAAAAACTGTTTTTT.

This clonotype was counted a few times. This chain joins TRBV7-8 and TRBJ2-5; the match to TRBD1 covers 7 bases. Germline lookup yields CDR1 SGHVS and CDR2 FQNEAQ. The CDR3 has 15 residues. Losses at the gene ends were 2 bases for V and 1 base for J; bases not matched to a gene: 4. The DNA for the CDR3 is TGTGCCAGCAGCTTAACTTCAGGGGGCCAAGAGACCCAGTACTTC. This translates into CASSLTSGGQETQYF.

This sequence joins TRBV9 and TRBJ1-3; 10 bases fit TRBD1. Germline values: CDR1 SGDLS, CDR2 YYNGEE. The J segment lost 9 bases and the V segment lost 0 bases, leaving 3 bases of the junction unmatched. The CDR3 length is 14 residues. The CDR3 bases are TGTGCCAGCAGCGTAGCCAGGACAGGGGGCACCATATATTTT. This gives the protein CASSVARTGGTIYF. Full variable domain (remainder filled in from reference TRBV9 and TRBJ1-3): DSGVTQTPKHLITATGQRVTLRCSPRSGDLSVYWYQQSLDQGLQFLIQYYNGEERAKGNILERFSAQQFPDLHSELNLSSLELGDSALYFCASSVARTGGTIYFGEGSWLTVV.

CDR3 in amino acids: CASSLVGAGRYEQYF. The CDR3 DNA sequence: TGTGCCAGCAGCTTAGTGGGGGCAGGGAGATACGAGCAGTACTTC. The genes are TRBV7-9 and TRBJ2-7; D might be TRBD1 (6 bases). The CDR3 runs to 15 residues. The V end lost 1 base, the J end lost 4 bases, and 14 bases lay between the germline ends. CDR1 SEHNR and CDR2 FQNEAQ come from the germline V gene (reference sequence).

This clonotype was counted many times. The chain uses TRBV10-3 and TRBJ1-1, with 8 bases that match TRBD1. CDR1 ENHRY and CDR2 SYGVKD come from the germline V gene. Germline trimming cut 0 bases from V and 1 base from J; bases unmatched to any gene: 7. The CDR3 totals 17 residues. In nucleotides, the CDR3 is TGTGCCATCAGTGAGTCCGGACAGGGAGGGAGGAACACTGAAGCTTTCTTT. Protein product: CAISESGQGGRNTEAFF.

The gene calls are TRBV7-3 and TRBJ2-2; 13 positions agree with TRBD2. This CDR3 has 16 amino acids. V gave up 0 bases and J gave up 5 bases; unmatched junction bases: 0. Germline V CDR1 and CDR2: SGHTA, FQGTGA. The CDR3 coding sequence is TGTGCCAGCAGCTTAACGGGACTAGCGGGGACCGGGGAGCTGTTTTTT. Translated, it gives CASSLTGLAGTGELFF.

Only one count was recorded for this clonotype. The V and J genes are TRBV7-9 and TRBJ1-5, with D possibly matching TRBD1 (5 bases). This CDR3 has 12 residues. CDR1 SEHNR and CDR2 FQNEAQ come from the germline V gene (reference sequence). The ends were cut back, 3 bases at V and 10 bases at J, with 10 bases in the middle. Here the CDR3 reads CASSLVGTPQHF. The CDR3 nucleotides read TGTGCCAGCAGCTTGGTAGGGACTCCCCAGCATTTT.

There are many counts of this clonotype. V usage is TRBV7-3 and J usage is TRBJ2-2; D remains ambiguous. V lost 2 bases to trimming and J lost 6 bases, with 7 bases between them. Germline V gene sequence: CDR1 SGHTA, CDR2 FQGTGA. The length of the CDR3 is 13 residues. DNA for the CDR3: TGTGCCAGCAGCTTAGTGGAGTCCGGGGAGCTGTTTTTT. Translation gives CASSLVESGELFF.

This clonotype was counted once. DNA for the CDR3: TGTGCCAGCAGCTCACCAGACAGGGGTAATAACTATGGCTACACCTTC. It codes for CASSSPDRGNNYGYTF. The chain has TRBV25-1 and TRBJ1-2, with 8 bases identical to TRBD1. Germline trimming cut 6 bases from V and 1 base from J; bases unmatched to any gene: 10. This CDR3 comprises 16 residues. Germline assignment: CDR1 MGHDK and CDR2 SYGVNS.

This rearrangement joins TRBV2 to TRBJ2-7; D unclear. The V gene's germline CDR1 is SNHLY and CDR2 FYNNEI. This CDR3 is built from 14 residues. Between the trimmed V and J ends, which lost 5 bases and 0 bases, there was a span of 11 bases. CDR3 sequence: CASSSLLSSYEQYF. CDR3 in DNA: TGTGCCAGCAGTTCGCTACTGAGCTCCTACGAGCAGTACTTC.

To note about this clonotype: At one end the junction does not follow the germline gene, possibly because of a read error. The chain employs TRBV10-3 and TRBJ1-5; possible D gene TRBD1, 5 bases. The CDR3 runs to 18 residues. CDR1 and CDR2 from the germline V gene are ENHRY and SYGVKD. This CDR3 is CASSYDPRGPASNQPQHF. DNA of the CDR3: TGTGCCAGCAGTTACGATCCAAGGGGCCCGGCAAGCAATCAGCCCCAGCATTTT.

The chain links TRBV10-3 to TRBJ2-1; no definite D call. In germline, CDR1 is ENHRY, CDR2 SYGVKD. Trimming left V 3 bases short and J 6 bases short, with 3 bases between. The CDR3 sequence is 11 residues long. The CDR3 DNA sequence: TGTGCCATCAGTGAAACCAATGAGCAGTTCTTC. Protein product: CAISETNEQFF.

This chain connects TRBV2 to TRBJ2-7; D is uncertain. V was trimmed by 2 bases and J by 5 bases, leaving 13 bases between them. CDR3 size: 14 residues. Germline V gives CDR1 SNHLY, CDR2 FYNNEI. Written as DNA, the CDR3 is TGTGCCAGCAGTGAATGGGCCAGCCCCAACGAGCAGTACTTC. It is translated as CASSEWASPNEQYF.

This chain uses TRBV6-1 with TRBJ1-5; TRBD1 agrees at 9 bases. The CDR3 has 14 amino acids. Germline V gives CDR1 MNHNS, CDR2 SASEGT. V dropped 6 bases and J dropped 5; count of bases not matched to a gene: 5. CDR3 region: CASRPQGAHQPQHF. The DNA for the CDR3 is TGTGCCAGCAGGCCACAGGGGGCCCATCAGCCCCAGCATTTT.

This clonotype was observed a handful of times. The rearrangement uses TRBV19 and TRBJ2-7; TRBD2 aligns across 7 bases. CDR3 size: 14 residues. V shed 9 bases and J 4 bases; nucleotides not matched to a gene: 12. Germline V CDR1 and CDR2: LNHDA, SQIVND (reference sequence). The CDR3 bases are TGTGCCAGCAGTTGGGGGGGGAGTCGTTACGAGCAGTACTTC. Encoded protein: CASSWGGSRYEQYF. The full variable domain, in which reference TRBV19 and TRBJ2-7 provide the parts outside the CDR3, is DGGITQSPKYLFRKEGQNVTLSCEQNLNHDAMYWYRQDPGQGLRLIYYSQIVNDFQKGDIAEGYSVSREKKESFPLTVTSAQKNPTAFYLCASSWGGSRYEQYFGPGTRLTVT.

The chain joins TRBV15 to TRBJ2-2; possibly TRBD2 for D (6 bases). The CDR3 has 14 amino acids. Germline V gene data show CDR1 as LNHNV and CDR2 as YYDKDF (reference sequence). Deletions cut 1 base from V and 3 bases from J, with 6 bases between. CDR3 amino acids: CATSRAGDTGELFF. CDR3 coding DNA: TGTGCCACCAGCAGAGCGGGGGACACCGGGGAGCTGTTTTTT.

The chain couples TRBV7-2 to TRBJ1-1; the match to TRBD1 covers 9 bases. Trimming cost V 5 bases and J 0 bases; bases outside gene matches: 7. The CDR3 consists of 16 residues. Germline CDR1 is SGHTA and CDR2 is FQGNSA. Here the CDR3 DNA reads TGTGCCAGCAGCCATGGGACAGGGATTATGAACACTGAAGCTTTCTTT. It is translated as CASSHGTGIMNTEAFF.

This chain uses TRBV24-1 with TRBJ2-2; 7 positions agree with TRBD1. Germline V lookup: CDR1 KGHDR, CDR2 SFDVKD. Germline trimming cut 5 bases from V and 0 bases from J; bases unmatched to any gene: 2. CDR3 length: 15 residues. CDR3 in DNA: TGTGCCACCAGTGGACAGGGCCCGAACACCGGGGAGCTGTTTTTT. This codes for CATSGQGPNTGELFF.

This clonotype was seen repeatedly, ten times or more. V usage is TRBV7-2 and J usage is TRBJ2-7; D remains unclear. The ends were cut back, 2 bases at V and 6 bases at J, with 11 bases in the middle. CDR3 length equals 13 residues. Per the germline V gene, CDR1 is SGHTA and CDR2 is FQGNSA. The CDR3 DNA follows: TGTGCCAGCAGCTTAAGTCGAAAGGGCGAGCAGTACTTC. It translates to CASSLSRKGEQYF.

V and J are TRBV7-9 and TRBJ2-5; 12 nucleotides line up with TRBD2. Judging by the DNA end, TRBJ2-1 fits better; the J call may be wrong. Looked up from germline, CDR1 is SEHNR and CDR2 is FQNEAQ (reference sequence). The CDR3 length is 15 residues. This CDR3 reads CASSLLAGGYNEQFF. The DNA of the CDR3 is TGTGCCAGCAGCTTACTAGCGGGAGGGTACAATGAGCAGTTCTTC.